Below, one T cell receptor beta chain is given with its context. This record comes from a study of siplizumab effects on memory and regulatory T cells. V lost 2 bases and J lost 0; bases outside the gene matches: 5. CDR1 and CDR2 (germline): SGHTA, FQGNSA. This CDR3 comprises 17 residues. Generated by immunoSEQ multiplex PCR, the TCRdb table keeps only in-frame clones and is missing some. Seen here are more than 95,000 clones, 93% observed once, and the top ten hold around 0.3%. Sequences were obtained from CD4+ T cells sorted from blood. The V gene is TRBV7-2, the J gene TRBJ2-2; 8 nucleotides match TRBD1. The clonotype was recovered from a human donor in good health. The CDR3 spells CASSLKRQGTNTGELFF. The CDR3 DNA reads as TGTGCCAGCAGCTTAAAGCGACAGGGGACGAACACCGGGGAGCTGTTTTTT.